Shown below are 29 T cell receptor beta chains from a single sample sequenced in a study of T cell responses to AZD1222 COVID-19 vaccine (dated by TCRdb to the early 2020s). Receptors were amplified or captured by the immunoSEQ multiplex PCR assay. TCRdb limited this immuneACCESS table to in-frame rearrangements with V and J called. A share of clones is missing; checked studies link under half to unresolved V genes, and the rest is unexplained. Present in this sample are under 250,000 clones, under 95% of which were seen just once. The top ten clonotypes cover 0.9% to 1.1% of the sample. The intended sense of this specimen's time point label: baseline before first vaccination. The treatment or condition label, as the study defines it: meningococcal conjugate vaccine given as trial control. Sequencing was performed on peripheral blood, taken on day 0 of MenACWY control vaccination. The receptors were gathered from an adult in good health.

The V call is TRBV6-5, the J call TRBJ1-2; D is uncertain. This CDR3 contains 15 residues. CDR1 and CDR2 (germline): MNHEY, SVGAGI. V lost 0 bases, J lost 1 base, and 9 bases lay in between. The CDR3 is CASSYSARLNYGYTF. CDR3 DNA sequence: TGTGCCAGCAGTTACTCGGCGCGGCTTAACTATGGCTACACCTTC.

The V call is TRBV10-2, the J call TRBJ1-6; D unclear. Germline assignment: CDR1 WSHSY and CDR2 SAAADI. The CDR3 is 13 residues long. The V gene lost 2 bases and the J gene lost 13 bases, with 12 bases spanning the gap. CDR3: CASSEIGSSPLHF. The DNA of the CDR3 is TGCGCCAGCAGTGAGATAGGCAGTTCCCCCCTCCACTTT.

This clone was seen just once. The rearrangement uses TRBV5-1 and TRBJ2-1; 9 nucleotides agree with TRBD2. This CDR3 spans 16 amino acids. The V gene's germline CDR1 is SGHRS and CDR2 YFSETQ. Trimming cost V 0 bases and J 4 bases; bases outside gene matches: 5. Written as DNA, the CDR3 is TGCGCCAGCAGCTTGGTAGCGCGGGGGGGATACAATGAGCAGTTCTTC. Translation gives CASSLVARGGYNEQFF.

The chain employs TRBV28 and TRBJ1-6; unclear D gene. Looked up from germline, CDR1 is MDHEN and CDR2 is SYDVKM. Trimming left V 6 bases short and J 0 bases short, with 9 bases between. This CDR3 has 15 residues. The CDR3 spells CASRAGSSYNSPLHF. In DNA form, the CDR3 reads TGTGCCAGCAGGGCCGGCAGCTCCTATAATTCACCCCTCCACTTT.

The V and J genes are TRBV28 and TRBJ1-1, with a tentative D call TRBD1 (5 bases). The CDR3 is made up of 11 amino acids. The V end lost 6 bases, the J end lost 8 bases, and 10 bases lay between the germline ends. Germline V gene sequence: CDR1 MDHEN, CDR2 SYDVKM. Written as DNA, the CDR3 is TGTGCCAGCAGGGGGACCTCGGAAGCTTTCTTT. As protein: CASRGTSEAFF.

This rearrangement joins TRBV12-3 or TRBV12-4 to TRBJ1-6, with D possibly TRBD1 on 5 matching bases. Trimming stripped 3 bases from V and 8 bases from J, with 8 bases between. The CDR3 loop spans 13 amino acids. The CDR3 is CASSLGPDSPLHF. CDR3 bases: TGTGCCAGCAGTTTGGGGCCGGATTCACCCCTCCACTTT.

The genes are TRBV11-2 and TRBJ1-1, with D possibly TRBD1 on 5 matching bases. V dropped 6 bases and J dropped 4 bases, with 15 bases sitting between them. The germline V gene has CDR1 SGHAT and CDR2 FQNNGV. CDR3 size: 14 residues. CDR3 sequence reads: CASRGRPRGTEAFF. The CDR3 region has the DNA TGTGCCAGCAGGGGACGGCCCCGAGGCACTGAAGCTTTCTTT.

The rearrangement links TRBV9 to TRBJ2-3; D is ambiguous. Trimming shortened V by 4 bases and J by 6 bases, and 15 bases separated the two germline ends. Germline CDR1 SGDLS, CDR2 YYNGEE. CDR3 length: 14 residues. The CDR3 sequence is CASSPRPRLDTQYF. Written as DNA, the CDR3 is TGTGCCAGCAGCCCCCGACCCCGTCTGGATACGCAGTATTTT.

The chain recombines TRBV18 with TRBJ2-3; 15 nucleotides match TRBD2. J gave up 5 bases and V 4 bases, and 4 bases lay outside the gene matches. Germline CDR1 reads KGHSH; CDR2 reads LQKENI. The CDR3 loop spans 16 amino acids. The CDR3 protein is CASSLRTSGGGDTQYF. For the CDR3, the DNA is TGTGCCAGCTCACTGCGGACTAGCGGGGGGGGAGATACGCAGTATTTT.

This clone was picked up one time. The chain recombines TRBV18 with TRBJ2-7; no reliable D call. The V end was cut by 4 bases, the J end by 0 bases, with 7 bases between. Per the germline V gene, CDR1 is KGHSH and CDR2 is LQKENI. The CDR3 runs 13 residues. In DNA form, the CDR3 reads TGTGCCAGCTCACGAGACGACTCCTACGAGCAGTACTTC. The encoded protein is CASSRDDSYEQYF.

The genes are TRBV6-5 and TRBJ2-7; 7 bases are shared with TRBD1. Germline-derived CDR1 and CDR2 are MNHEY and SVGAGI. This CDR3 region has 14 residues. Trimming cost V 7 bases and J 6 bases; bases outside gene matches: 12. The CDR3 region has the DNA TGTGCCAGCAAACTAAGACAGGGCGGAGGCGAGCAGTACTTC. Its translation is CASKLRQGGGEQYF.

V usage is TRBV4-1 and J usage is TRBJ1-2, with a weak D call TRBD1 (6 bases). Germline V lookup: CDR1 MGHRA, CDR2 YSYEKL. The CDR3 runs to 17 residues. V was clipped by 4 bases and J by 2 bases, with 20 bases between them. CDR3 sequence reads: CASSPTAGGDGNYGYTF. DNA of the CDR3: TGCGCCAGCAGCCCAACCGCGGGGGGCGATGGAAACTATGGCTACACCTTC.

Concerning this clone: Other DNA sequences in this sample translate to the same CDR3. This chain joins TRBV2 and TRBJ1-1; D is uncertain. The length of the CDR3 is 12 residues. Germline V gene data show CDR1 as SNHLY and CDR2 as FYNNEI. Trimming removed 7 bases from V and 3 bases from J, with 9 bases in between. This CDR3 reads CASTRTYTEAFF. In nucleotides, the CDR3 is TGTGCCAGCACTAGAACTTACACTGAAGCTTTCTTT.

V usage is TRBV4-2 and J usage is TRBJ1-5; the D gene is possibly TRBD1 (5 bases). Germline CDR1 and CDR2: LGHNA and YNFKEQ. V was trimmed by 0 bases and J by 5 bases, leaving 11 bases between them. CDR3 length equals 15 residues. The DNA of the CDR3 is TGTGCCAGCAGCCAAGAGGGAGGGGCACATCAGCCCCAGCATTTT. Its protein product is CASSQEGGAHQPQHF.

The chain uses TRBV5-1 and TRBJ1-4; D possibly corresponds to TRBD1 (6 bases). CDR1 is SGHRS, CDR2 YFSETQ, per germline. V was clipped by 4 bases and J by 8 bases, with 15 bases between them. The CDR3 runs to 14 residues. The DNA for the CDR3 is TGCGCCAGCAGCGGTGCAGGGGAGGGGGAAAAACTGTTTTTT. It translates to CASSGAGEGEKLFF.

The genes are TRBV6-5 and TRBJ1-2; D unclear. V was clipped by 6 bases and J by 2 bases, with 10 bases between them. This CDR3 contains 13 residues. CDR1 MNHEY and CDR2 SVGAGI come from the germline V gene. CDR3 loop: CASSNGRNYGYTF. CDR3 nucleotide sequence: TGTGCCAGCAGCAACGGACGGAACTATGGCTACACCTTC.

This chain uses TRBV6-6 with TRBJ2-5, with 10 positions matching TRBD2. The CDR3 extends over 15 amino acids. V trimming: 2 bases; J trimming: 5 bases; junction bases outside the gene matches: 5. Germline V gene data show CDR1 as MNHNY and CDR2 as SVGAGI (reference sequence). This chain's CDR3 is CASSYLGLASETQYF. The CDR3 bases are TGTGCCAGCAGTTACCTGGGACTAGCGTCTGAGACCCAGTACTTC.

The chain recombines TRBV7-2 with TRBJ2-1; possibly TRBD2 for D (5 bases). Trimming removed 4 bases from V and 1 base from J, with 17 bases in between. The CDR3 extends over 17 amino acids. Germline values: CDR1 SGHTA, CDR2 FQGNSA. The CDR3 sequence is CASSSQGLIRSYNEQFF. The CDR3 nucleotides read TGTGCCAGCAGCTCGCAAGGACTTATACGATCCTACAATGAGCAGTTCTTC.

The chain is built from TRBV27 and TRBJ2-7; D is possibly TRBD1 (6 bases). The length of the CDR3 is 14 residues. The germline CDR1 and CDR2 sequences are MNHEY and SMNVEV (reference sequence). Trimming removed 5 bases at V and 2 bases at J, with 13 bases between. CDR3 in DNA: TGTGCCAGCAGTGGGCAGACAGGAACCTACGAGCAGTACTTC. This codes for CASSGQTGTYEQYF.

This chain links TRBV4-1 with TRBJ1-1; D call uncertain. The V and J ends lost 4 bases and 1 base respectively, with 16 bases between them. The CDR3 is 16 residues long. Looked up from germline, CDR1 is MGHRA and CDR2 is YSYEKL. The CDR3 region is CASSPRSGASNTEAFF. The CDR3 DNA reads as TGCGCCAGCAGCCCTCGGTCGGGAGCTTCGAACACTGAAGCTTTCTTT.

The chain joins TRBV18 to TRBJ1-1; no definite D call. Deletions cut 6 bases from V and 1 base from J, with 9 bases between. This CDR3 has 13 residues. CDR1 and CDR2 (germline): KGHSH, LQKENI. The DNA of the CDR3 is TGTGCCAGCTCGACCACCGAGAACACTGAAGCTTTCTTT. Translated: CASSTTENTEAFF.

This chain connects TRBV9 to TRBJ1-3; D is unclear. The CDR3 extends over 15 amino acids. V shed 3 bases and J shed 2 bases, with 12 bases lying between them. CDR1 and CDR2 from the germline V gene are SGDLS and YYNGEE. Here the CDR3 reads CASSANSGTGNTIYF. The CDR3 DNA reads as TGTGCCAGCAGCGCAAACAGCGGAACTGGAAACACCATATATTTT.

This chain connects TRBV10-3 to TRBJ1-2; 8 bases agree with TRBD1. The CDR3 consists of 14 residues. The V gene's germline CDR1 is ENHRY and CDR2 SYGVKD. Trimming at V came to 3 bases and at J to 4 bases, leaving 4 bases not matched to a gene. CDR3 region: CAISDIGQGYGYTF. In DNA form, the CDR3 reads TGTGCCATCAGTGATATTGGACAGGGCTATGGCTACACCTTC.

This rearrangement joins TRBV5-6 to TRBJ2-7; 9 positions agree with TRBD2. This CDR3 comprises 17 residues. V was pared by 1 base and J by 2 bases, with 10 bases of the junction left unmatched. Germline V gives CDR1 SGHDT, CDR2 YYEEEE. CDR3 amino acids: CASSLPVGSGGTYEQYF. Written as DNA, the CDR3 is TGTGCCAGCAGCTTGCCCGTGGGTAGCGGGGGCACCTACGAGCAGTACTTC.

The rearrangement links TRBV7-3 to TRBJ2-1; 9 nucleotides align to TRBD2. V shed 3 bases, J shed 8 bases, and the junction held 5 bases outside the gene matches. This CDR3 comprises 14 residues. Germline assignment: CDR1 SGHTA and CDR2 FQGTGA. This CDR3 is CASSLAGGLDEQFF. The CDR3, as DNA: TGTGCCAGCAGCTTGGCGGGGGGGCTGGATGAGCAGTTCTTC.

CDR3 protein: CAISESQRRGKLFF. CDR3 nucleotides: TGTGCCATCAGTGAGTCCCAAAGGAGGGGGAAACTGTTTTTT. This chain connects TRBV10-3 to TRBJ1-4; D possibly corresponds to TRBD1 (6 bases). The germline V gene encodes CDR1 ENHRY and CDR2 SYGVKD. The CDR3 is 14 amino acids. V lost 0 bases and J 11 bases, leaving 13 bases between the germline ends.

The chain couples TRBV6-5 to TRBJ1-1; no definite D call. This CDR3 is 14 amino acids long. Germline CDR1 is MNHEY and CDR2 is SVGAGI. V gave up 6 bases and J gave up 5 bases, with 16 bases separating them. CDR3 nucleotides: TGTGCCAGCAGCGACTGGTCAGCTGGAACTGAAGCTTTCTTT. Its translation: CASSDWSAGTEAFF.

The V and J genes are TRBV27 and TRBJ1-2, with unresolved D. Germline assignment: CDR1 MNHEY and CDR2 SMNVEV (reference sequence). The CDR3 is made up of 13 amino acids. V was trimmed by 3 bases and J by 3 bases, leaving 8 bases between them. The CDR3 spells CASSFRVHYGYTF. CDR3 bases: TGTGCCAGCAGTTTCCGGGTCCACTATGGCTACACCTTC.

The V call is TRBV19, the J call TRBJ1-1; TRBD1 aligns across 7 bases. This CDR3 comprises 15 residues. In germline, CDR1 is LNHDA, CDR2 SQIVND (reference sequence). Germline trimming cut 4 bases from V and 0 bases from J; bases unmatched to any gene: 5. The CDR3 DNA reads TGTGCCAGTAGTAGCCCCGGGACAGTGAACACTGAAGCTTTCTTT. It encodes CASSSPGTVNTEAFF.